This TCR beta chain was found in a study of blood T cell repertoires in COVID-19. Overall study context: From the United States, Italy and Spain came samples of acute and convalescent COVID-19. From T cells, B-cell-depleted T cells, or PBMCs came the material, which was cDNA or gDNA.

In the study's own analysis: The authors estimated nucleated cell counts from reference gene primer amplification. The data were produced by immunoSEQ multiplex PCR, yet TCRdb's version contains in-frame clones alone and is incomplete. The V and J calls and clone size are taken from that table; D and trimming were inferred from the DNA. The profile shows 150,000 to 190,000 clones, 70% to 90% of them singletons. This clonotype was obtained from a woman in her seventies with acute or convalescent COVID-19. Sequencing was performed on peripheral blood.

CDR3 sequence (DNA): TGTGCCAGCAGTGACAAGGACAGGTATCAGCCCCAGCATTTT. The encoded protein is CASSDKDRYQPQHF. V gene TRBV2 combines with J gene TRBJ1-5; 7 positions match TRBD1. This CDR3 has 14 amino acids. Germline V CDR1 and CDR2: SNHLY, FYNNEI. Trimming cost V 3 bases and J 5 bases; bases outside gene matches: 4. The full variable domain, in which reference TRBV2 and TRBJ1-5 provide the parts outside the CDR3, is EPEVTQTPSHQVTQMGQEVILRCVPISNHLYFYWYRQILGQKVEFLVSFYNNEISEKSEIFDDQFSVERPDGSNFTLKIRSTKLEDSAMYFCASSDKDRYQPQHFGDGTRLSIL.